Listed here are 26 T cell receptor beta chains from one sample, sequenced in a study of cytomegalovirus exposure and HLA in healthy donors. TCRdb's copy holds only in-frame clones and misses some; the assay was immunoSEQ multiplex PCR. The sample carries about 360,000 clones, 80% to 90% recorded once. Sequencing input: PBMCs. The receptors were gathered from a young woman in good health and CMV-seronegative.

The V call is TRBV29-1, the J call TRBJ2-1; 11 nucleotides agree with TRBD2. The CDR3 spans 19 residues. The germline CDR1 and CDR2 sequences are SQVTM and ANQGSEA. CDR3 coding DNA: TGCAGGGTTCAGTGTCGACTAGCGGGATCCTGGGGCCCTACAGGTGAGCAGTTCTTC. Its protein is CRVQCRLAGSWGPTGEQFF.

This sequence joins TRBV19 and TRBJ2-5; D is perhaps TRBD2 (6 bases). Germline V gives CDR1 LNHDA, CDR2 SQIVND (reference sequence). This CDR3 region has 13 residues. V lost 6 bases to trimming and J lost 1 base, with 9 bases between them. The CDR3 loop reads CASSKLAQETQYF. The CDR3 nucleotides are TGTGCCAGTAGCAAACTAGCCCAAGAGACCCAGTACTTC. Together with reference TRBV19 and TRBJ2-5, the CDR3 gives the full variable domain: DGGITQSPKYLFRKEGQNVTLSCEQNLNHDAMYWYRQDPGQGLRLIYYSQIVNDFQKGDIAEGYSVSREKKESFPLTVTSAQKNPTAFYLCASSKLAQETQYFGPGTRLLVL.

This clone was found once. CDR3 DNA sequence: TGTGCCAGCAGCTTCCGACAGGGTGAGGGTGGCTACACCTTC. Translated, it gives CASSFRQGEGGYTF. V usage is TRBV11-1 and J usage is TRBJ1-2, with 7 bases fitting TRBD1. The CDR3 has 14 residues. Trimming at V came to 3 bases and at J to 7 bases, leaving 8 bases not matched to a gene. CDR1 SGHAT and CDR2 FQDESV come from the germline V gene (reference sequence).

In this sample, this clone turned up once. J is TRBJ2-5 and V is TRBV6-5, with TRBD2 matching 10 bases. This CDR3 contains 15 residues. Trimming cost V 6 bases and J 4 bases; bases outside gene matches: 8. Germline CDR1 is MNHEY and CDR2 is SVGAGI. Here the CDR3 DNA reads TGTGCCAGCAGATCAGCGGGAGGGTTGCGAGAGACCCAGTACTTC. Translated, it gives CASRSAGGLRETQYF.

The CDR3 loop reads CASSSSRDRGLGGGYTF. CDR3 DNA: TGTGCCAGCAGCTCTAGCCGGGACAGGGGGCTCGGCGGAGGCTACACCTTC. The rearrangement joins TRBV7-8 to TRBJ1-2; 12 nucleotides align to TRBD1. CDR1 and CDR2 from the germline V gene are SGHVS and FQNEAQ. After removal of 4 bases from V and 8 bases from J, the junction contained 14 bases not matched to a gene. The CDR3 is made up of 17 amino acids.

The chain is built from TRBV9 and TRBJ2-5; TRBD1 might be the D (6 bases). Trimming left V 4 bases short and J 3 bases short, with 10 bases between. Germline CDR1 reads SGDLS; CDR2 reads YYNGEE. This CDR3 is 13 amino acids long. CDR3 in amino acids: CASSLRTEETQYF. The DNA for the CDR3 is TGTGCCAGCAGCCTTAGGACAGAAGAGACCCAGTACTTC.

The chain carries TRBV27 and TRBJ1-1; a possible D gene is TRBD1 (5 bases). Trimming took off 2 bases at V and 10 bases at J, with 14 bases between the two ends. CDR1 and CDR2 (germline): MNHEY, SMNVEV (reference sequence). This CDR3 spans 13 amino acids. DNA for the CDR3: TGTGCCAGCAGTTTACGTCCGCAGGGCGCAGCTTTCTTT. It codes for CASSLRPQGAAFF.

This clone was observed a few times. The rearrangement joins TRBV7-9 to TRBJ2-3; TRBD2 agrees at 7 bases. The germline CDR1 and CDR2 sequences are SEHNR and FQNEAQ (reference sequence). This CDR3 region has 15 residues. V trimming: 5 bases; J trimming: 0 bases; junction bases outside the gene matches: 5. The CDR3 DNA follows: TGTGCCAGCAGCAGCGGACTAGTTAGCACAGATACGCAGTATTTT. It encodes CASSSGLVSTDTQYF.

V usage is TRBV7-9 and J usage is TRBJ1-2; 7 nucleotides match TRBD1. CDR1 is SEHNR, CDR2 FQNEAQ, per germline (reference sequence). Trimming took 6 bases from V and 2 from J; bases not matched to a gene: 6. The CDR3 runs to 14 residues. The DNA of the CDR3 is TGTGCCAGCAGTCAGACAGGGATGAACTATGGCTACACCTTC. This codes for CASSQTGMNYGYTF. Variable domain in full (rest from reference TRBV7-9 and TRBJ1-2): DTGVSQNPRHKITKRGQNVTFRCDPISEHNRLYWYRQTLGQGPEFLTYFQNEAQLEKSRLLSDRFSAERPKGSFSTLEIQRTEQGDSAMYLCASSQTGMNYGYTFGSGTRLTVV.

This chain links TRBV6-6 with TRBJ2-5, with 14 bases lining up with TRBD2. V lost 0 bases to trimming and J lost 4 bases; unmatched junction nucleotides: 1. This CDR3 is 16 amino acids long. Germline values: CDR1 MNHNY, CDR2 SVGAGI (reference sequence). CDR3 amino acids: CASSYSGLAGGETQYF. In DNA, the CDR3 is TGTGCCAGCAGTTACTCCGGACTAGCGGGGGGAGAGACCCAGTACTTC.

This chain uses TRBV4-1 with TRBJ1-1; maybe TRBD1 (6 bases). Germline values: CDR1 MGHRA, CDR2 YSYEKL. CDR3 length: 17 residues. V lost 2 bases to trimming and J lost 4 bases, with 20 bases between them. The CDR3 DNA follows: TGCGCCAGCAGCCAATCGGTAGTGGGAGGGGGGAGCACTGAAGCTTTCTTT. It encodes CASSQSVVGGGSTEAFF.

The rearrangement joins TRBV27 to TRBJ1-2, with D maybe TRBD1 (5 bases). Germline CDR1 MNHEY, CDR2 SMNVEV (reference sequence). The CDR3 spans 15 residues. V shed 5 bases and J shed 7 bases, with 20 bases lying between them. The CDR3 nucleotides are TGTGCCAGCAGTCCGAAAGGTGCCAGGGTGTTTGGCTACACCTTC. Protein sequence: CASSPKGARVFGYTF.

The chain has TRBV28 and TRBJ1-2; the match to TRBD1 covers 8 bases. This CDR3 has 16 residues. V lost 5 bases, J lost 3 bases, and 11 bases stayed unmatched. Germline V lookup: CDR1 MDHEN, CDR2 SYDVKM. The CDR3 spells CASSNAGTGDYYGYTF. As DNA, the CDR3 is TGTGCCAGCAGTAATGCCGGGACAGGAGATTACTATGGCTACACCTTC.

The chain carries TRBV6-1 and TRBJ1-1, with D perhaps TRBD1 (6 bases). V was clipped by 4 bases and J by 0 bases, with 9 bases between them. The CDR3 totals 14 residues. The germline V gene encodes CDR1 MNHNS and CDR2 SASEGT. For the CDR3, the DNA is TGTGCCAGCAGTGTGGGGGCTCTGAACACTGAAGCTTTCTTT. Its translation: CASSVGALNTEAFF.

The V and J genes are TRBV7-3 and TRBJ2-7, with 9 bases that match TRBD1. From germline, CDR1 is SGHTA and CDR2 FQGTGA. The CDR3 covers 16 residues. The V segment lost 7 bases and the J segment 3 bases; nucleotides outside the gene matches: 13. The CDR3 sequence is CASINRGQEWGYEQYF. In nucleotides, the CDR3 is TGTGCCAGCATAAACAGGGGGCAGGAATGGGGCTACGAGCAGTACTTC. Complete variable domain (other parts from reference TRBV7-3 and TRBJ2-7): GAGVSQTPSNKVTEKGKYVELRCDPISGHTALYWYRQSLGQGPEFLIYFQGTGAADDSGLPNDRFFAVRPEGSVSTLKIQRTERGDSAVYLCASINRGQEWGYEQYFGPGTRLTVT.

This clone was observed a handful of times. The chain's CDR3 is CASSAVRYSNQPQHF. DNA of the CDR3: TGTGCCAGCAGCGCCGTCCGGTATAGCAATCAGCCCCAGCATTTT. The rearrangement joins TRBV6-5 to TRBJ1-5; the D is unclear. The CDR3 loop spans 15 amino acids. Trimming left V 6 bases short and J 0 bases short, with 12 bases between. In germline, CDR1 is MNHEY, CDR2 SVGAGI.

On this clone: This sample includes further DNA sequences coding for the same CDR3. The chain uses TRBV27 and TRBJ1-5, with D hard to call. V gave up 5 bases and J gave up 4 bases, with 9 bases separating them. Germline values: CDR1 MNHEY, CDR2 SMNVEV (reference sequence). The length of the CDR3 is 13 residues. The CDR3 spells CASSLRENQPQHF. Written as DNA, the CDR3 is TGTGCCAGCAGTCTAAGGGAGAATCAGCCCCAGCATTTT.

The chain combines TRBV4-1 with TRBJ1-1; 11 nucleotides agree with TRBD1. The germline V gene encodes CDR1 MGHRA and CDR2 YSYEKL. The CDR3 contains 16 residues. V lost 4 bases to trimming and J lost 6 bases; unmatched junction nucleotides: 10. CDR3 sequence: CASSPGQGARYAEAFF. CDR3 DNA sequence: TGCGCCAGCAGCCCCGGACAGGGGGCGCGGTATGCTGAAGCTTTCTTT.

This rearrangement joins TRBV4-1 to TRBJ2-5; a possible D gene is TRBD1 (6 bases). Germline V gene lookup returns CDR1 MGHRA and CDR2 YSYEKL. V was shortened by 1 base and J by 3 bases, with 15 bases between the two germline ends. The CDR3 has 16 amino acids. The CDR3 loop is CASSQASGTPKETQYF. The CDR3 nucleotides are TGCGCCAGCAGCCAAGCCTCCGGGACACCCAAAGAGACCCAGTACTTC.

The chain recombines TRBV4-1 with TRBJ2-5; D is perhaps TRBD2 (6 bases). With 0 bases removed from V and 5 bases from J, the gap between germline ends came to 13 bases. CDR3 length: 15 amino acids. Germline V gene lookup returns CDR1 MGHRA and CDR2 YSYEKL. CDR3 residues: CASSQDRRAGETQYF. CDR3 nucleotide sequence: TGCGCCAGCAGCCAAGATAGGAGGGCCGGGGAGACCCAGTACTTC.

V usage is TRBV29-1 and J usage is TRBJ2-7; the match to TRBD2 covers 14 bases. Germline CDR1 reads SQVTM; CDR2 reads ANQGSEA. CDR3 length equals 17 residues. Trimming removed 2 bases from V and 1 base from J; junction bases left unmatched: 7. The CDR3 is CSVERGLAGDQSYEQYF. The CDR3 region has the DNA TGCAGCGTTGAACGGGGACTAGCGGGGGACCAATCCTACGAGCAGTACTTC.

The chain joins TRBV7-8 to TRBJ2-1; D not certain. CDR1 and CDR2 (germline): SGHVS, FQNEAQ. This CDR3 region has 11 residues. The V end was cut by 0 bases, the J end by 8 bases, with 2 bases between. This CDR3 is CASSLADEQFF. The CDR3 bases are TGTGCCAGCAGCTTAGCCGATGAGCAGTTCTTC.

This chain links TRBV7-9 with TRBJ2-7, with 7 nucleotides matching TRBD1. This CDR3 has 14 residues. The ends lost 6 bases at V and 4 bases at J; junction bases unmatched: 9. Germline loops: CDR1 SEHNR, CDR2 FQNEAQ (reference sequence). CDR3 loop: CASRPDRTWYEQYF. CDR3 in DNA: TGTGCCAGCAGACCGGACAGGACGTGGTACGAGCAGTACTTC.

The gene calls are TRBV5-4 and TRBJ2-3, with a possible D match to TRBD1 (5 bases). CDR1 is SGHNT, CDR2 YYREEE, per germline (reference sequence). V lost 6 bases, J lost 5 bases, and 13 bases lay in between. The CDR3 extends over 13 amino acids. The CDR3 nucleotides are TGTGCCAGCAAGGAGTCAGGGATAGATACGCAGTATTTT. Translating it yields CASKESGIDTQYF.

This chain links TRBV6-6 with TRBJ2-7, with TRBD1 as a possible D gene (6 bases). The V gene lost 5 bases and the J gene lost 5 bases, with 10 bases spanning the gap. CDR1 and CDR2 (germline): MNHNY, SVGAGI (reference sequence). The CDR3 totals 12 residues. The CDR3 loop is CASSPTGNEQYF. The CDR3 nucleotides are TGTGCCAGCAGTCCGACAGGTAACGAGCAGTACTTC.

The chain combines TRBV28 with TRBJ1-5; TRBD1 is a possible D gene (5 bases). The CDR3 totals 14 residues. The germline V gene encodes CDR1 MDHEN and CDR2 SYDVKM. The V end lost 7 bases, the J end lost 7 bases, and 17 bases lay between the germline ends. CDR3 nucleotide sequence: TGTGCCAGCATCGTGGACGGCTCAGGGCAGCCCCAGCATTTT. Translated, it gives CASIVDGSGQPQHF.